Listed below are T cell receptor beta chains from one sample, sequenced in a study of cytomegalovirus exposure and HLA in healthy donors. Clones were read by immunoSEQ multiplex PCR, and TCRdb kept only the in-frame ones, dropping some. The sample carries 210,000 or so clones, nearly 80% recorded once. Sequenced material: PBMCs. These receptors were taken from a man aged 18 to 29 in good health and CMV-seronegative. The conserved cysteine and the conserved F or W are not part of the CDR3 here. Each record gives: V gene, J gene, CDR3 protein.

TRBV11-3,TRBJ2-3,ASSLGVTSGSTDTQY
TRBV4-2,TRBJ2-6,ASSQKTSGRASGANVLT
TRBV19,TRBJ1-5,ASSIGPGQGSPSNQPQH
TRBV28,TRBJ2-5,ASSSRRGQETQY
TRBV18,TRBJ2-2,ASSPLAPSNTGELF
TRBV20-1,TRBJ2-5,SALQETQY
TRBV11-1,TRBJ2-1,ASKVAPTNNEQF
TRBV6-5,TRBJ1-1,ASSSDRGRTEAF
TRBV6-5,TRBJ2-7,ASRRQGADEQY
TRBV2,TRBJ1-2,ASSQSQYYGYT
TRBV2,TRBJ2-7,ASSATGETGEQY
TRBV4-3,TRBJ2-4,ASSQDLAGAKNIQY
TRBV5-6,TRBJ2-1,ASSFLAGHTNEQF
TRBV19,TRBJ2-1,ASSRGRADYNEQF
TRBV4-2,TRBJ2-1,ASSHSIGLAGSNEQF
TRBV5-1,TRBJ2-5,ASSLVRGASGETQY
TRBV2,TRBJ2-7,ASSEGQHYEQY
TRBV19,TRBJ2-2,ASSTRTTSRGFTGELF
TRBV6-5,TRBJ2-1,ASNPGVVGVNEQF
TRBV19,TRBJ2-6,ASSIVLVAAGANVLT
TRBV25-1,TRBJ2-1,ASSPGGIREQF
TRBV11-3,TRBJ2-7,ATRTIWPYEQY
TRBV7-9,TRBJ1-1,ASSHTAEAF
TRBV11-3,TRBJ1-2,ASSLPGRGYT
TRBV6-5,TRBJ1-2,ASSSPTGTGNYGYT
TRBV28,TRBJ2-3,ASSLSFGQEGTDTQY
TRBV6-1,TRBJ1-5,ASSEKLAGASNQPQH
TRBV30,TRBJ1-2,AWSGQGAGGYT
TRBV2,TRBJ2-3,ASRRGGRTDTQY
TRBV6-1,TRBJ1-5,ASRGDSSNQPQH
TRBV9,TRBJ1-5,ASSVSDGPAQPQH
TRBV2,TRBJ2-3,ASSVFGRGNNPSTDTQY
TRBV18,TRBJ2-5,ASSPPTGRETQY
TRBV6-4,TRBJ2-6,ASSLGPGQGSSGANVLT
TRBV28,TRBJ1-2,ASSLRDRGYYGYT
TRBV6-4,TRBJ2-5,ASSDSRQRAGETQY
TRBV27,TRBJ1-6,ATRGKGSYNSPLH
TRBV7-2,TRBJ1-3,ASSSPGGTGNTIY
TRBV28,TRBJ1-1,ASSFGDSANTEAF
TRBV15,TRBJ1-3,ATSRGDSGNTIY
TRBV10-2,TRBJ2-7,ASSGGLSGYSSYEQY
TRBV5-4,TRBJ2-1,ASSGQGTGEQF
TRBV9,TRBJ1-5,ASSAQGNQPQH
TRBV12-5,TRBJ2-3,ASGPRGTDTQY
TRBV6-5,TRBJ2-3,ASRKGDTQY
TRBV7-8,TRBJ1-1,ASSSKTGQSPEAF
TRBV28,TRBJ1-5,ATRPFLQGDNQPQH
TRBV19,TRBJ2-3,ASKGGHHSVTDTQY
TRBV6-6,TRBJ2-7,ASSGVWGVPYEQY
TRBV5-1,TRBJ1-2,ASSLSGESYGYT
TRBV5-1,TRBJ1-1,ASSWGDRPLDTEAF